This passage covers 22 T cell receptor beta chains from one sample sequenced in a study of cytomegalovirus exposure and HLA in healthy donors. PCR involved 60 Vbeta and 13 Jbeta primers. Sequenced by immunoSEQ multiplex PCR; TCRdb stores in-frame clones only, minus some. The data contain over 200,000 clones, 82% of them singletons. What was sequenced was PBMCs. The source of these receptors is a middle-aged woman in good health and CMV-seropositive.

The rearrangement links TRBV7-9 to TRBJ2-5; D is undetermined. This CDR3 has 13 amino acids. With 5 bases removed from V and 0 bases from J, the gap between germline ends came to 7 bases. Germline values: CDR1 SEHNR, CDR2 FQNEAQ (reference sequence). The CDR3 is CASSPTYQETQYF. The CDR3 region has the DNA TGTGCCAGCAGCCCTACTTACCAAGAGACCCAGTACTTC.

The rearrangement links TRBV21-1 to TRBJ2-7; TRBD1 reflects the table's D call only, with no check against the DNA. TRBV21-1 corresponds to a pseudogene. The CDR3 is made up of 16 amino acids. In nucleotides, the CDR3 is TGTGCCAGCAGCAAAGCGGCATACAGGGAGATCTACGAGCAGTACTTC. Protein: CASSKAAYREIYEQYF.

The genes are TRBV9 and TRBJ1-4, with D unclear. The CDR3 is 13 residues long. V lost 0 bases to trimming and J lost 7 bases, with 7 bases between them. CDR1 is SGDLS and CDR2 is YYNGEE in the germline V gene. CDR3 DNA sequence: TGTGCCAGCAGCGTAGTTTCGGGTGAAAAACTGTTTTTT. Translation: CASSVVSGEKLFF.

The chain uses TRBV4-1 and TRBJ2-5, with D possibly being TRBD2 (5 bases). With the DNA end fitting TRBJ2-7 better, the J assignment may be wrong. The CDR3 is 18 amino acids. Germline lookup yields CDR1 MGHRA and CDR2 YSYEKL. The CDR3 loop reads CASSQDTSRGANSYEQYF. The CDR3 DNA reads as TGCGCCAGCAGCCAAGACACGAGCCGGGGAGCCAACTCCTACGAGCAGTACTTC.

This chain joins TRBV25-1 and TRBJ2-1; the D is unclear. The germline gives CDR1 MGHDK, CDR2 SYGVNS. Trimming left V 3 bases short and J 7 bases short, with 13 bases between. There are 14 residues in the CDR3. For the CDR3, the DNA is TGTGCCAGCAGTGACAGCTCGACTCTTAATGAGCAGTTCTTC. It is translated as CASSDSSTLNEQFF.

The CDR3 DNA follows: TGTGCCAGCAGGTTAGGGGGCAACACTGAAGCTTTCTTT. Amino acids: CASRLGGNTEAFF. The V gene is TRBV6-1, the J gene TRBJ1-1, with TRBD1 identical over 7 bases. Germline V CDR1 and CDR2: MNHNS, SASEGT. The length of the CDR3 is 13 residues. The V and J ends lost 6 bases and 2 bases, in that order; junction bases with no gene match: 3.

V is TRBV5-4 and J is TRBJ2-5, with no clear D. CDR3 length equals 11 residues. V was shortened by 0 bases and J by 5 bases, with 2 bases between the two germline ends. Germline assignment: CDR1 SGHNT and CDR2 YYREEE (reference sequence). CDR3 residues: CASSLAETQYF. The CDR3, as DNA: TGTGCCAGCAGCTTGGCGGAGACCCAGTACTTC.

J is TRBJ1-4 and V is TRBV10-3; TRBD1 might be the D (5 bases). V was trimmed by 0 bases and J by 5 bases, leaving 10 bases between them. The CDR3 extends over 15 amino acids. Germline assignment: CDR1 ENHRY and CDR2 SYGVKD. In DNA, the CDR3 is TGTGCCATCAGTGAGTCGACAGCCGGGAATGAAAAACTGTTTTTT. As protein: CAISESTAGNEKLFF.

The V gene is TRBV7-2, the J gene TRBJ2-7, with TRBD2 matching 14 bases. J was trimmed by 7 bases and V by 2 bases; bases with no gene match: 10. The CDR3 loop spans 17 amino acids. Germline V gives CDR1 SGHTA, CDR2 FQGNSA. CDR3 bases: TGTGCCAGCAGCTTACAGCATGGGACTAGCGGGAGTGGGGAGCAGTACTTC. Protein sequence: CASSLQHGTSGSGEQYF.

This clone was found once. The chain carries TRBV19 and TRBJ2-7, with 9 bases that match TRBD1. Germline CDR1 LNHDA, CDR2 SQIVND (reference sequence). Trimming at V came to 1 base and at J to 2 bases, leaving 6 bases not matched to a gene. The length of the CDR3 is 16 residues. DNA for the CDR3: TGTGCCAGTAGTATAGGGGGACAGGGCTATACCTACGAGCAGTACTTC. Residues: CASSIGGQGYTYEQYF.

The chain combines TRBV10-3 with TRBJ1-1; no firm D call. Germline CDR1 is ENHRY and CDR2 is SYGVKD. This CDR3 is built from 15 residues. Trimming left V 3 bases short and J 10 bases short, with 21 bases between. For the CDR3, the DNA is TGTGCCATCAGTGAAAGGGAGGGAACTCAATCGGGAGCTTTCTTT. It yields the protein CAISEREGTQSGAFF.

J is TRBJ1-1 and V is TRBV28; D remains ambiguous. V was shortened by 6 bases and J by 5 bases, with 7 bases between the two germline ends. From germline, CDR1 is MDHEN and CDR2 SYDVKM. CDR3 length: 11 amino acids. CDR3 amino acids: CASSVRTEAFF. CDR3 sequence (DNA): TGTGCCAGCAGCGTGAGAACTGAAGCTTTCTTT.

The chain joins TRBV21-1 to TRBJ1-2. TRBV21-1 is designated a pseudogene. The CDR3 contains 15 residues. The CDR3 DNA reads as TGTGCCAGCAGCAAAGCTGAGGGTGAAGCAAATGGCTACACCTTC. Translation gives CASSKAEGEANGYTF.

The CDR3 protein is CASSLRVGVTQYF. CDR3 DNA sequence: TGTGCCAGCAGTTTACGGGTTGGAGTTACGCAGTATTTT. The V and J genes are TRBV27 and TRBJ2-3, with D hard to call. This CDR3 region has 13 residues. Germline V lookup: CDR1 MNHEY, CDR2 SMNVEV (reference sequence). The germline V and J ends were trimmed by 2 bases and 8 bases, with 11 bases remaining between them.

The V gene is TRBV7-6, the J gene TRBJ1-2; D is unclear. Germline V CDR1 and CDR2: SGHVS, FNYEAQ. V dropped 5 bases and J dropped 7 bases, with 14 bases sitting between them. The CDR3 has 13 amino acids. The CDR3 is CASSMISGGGYTF. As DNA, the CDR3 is TGTGCCAGCAGCATGATATCGGGAGGTGGCTACACCTTC. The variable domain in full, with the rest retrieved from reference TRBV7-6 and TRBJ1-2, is GAGVSQSPRYKVTKRGQDVALRCDPISGHVSLYWYRQALGQGPEFLTYFNYEAQQDKSGLPNDRFSAERPEGSISTLTIQRTEQRDSAMYRCASSMISGGGYTFGSGTRLTVV.

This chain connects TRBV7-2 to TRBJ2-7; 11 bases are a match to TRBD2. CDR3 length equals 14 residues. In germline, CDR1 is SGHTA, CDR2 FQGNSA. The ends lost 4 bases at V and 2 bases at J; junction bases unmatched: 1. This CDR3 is CASSSTSGAYEQYF. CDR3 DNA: TGTGCCAGCAGCTCGACTAGCGGGGCCTACGAGCAGTACTTC.

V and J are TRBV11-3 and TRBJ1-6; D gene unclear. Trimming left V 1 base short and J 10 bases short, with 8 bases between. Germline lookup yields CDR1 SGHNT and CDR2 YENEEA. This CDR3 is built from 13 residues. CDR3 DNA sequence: TGTGCCAGCAGCTTAGGAGGAGAGTCACCCCTCCACTTT. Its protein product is CASSLGGESPLHF. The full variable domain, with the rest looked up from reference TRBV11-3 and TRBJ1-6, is EAGVVQSPRYKIIEKKQPVAFWCNPISGHNTLYWYLQNLGQGPELLIRYENEEAVDDSQLPKDRFSAERLKGVDSTLKIQPAELGDSAVYLCASSLGGESPLHFGNGTRLTVT.

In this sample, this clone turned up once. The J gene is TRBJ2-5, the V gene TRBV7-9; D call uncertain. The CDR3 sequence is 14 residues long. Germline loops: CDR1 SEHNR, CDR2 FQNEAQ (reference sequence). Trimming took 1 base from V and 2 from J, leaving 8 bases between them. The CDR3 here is CASSLGTDQETQYF. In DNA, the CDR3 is TGTGCCAGCAGCTTAGGAACAGATCAAGAGACCCAGTACTTC.

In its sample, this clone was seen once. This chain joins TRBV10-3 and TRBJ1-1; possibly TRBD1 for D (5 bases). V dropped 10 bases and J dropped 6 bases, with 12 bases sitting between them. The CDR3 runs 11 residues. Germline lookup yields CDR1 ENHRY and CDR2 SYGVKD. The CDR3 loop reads CATSGGAEAFF. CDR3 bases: TGTGCCACGTCGGGAGGGGCTGAAGCTTTCTTT.

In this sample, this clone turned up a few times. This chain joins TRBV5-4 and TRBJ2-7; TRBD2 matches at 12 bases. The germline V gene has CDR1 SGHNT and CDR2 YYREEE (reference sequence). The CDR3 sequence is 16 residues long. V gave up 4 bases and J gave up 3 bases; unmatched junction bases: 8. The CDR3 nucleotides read TGTGCCAGCAGCCATGGGACTAGCGGGTCCCTCTACGAGCAGTACTTC. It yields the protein CASSHGTSGSLYEQYF.

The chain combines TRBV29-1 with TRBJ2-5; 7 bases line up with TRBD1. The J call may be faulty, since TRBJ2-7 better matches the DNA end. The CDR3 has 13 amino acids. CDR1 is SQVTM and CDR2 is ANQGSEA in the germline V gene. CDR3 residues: CSVDRGNSYEQYF. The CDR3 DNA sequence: TGCAGCGTTGACAGGGGGAATTCCTACGAGCAGTACTTC.

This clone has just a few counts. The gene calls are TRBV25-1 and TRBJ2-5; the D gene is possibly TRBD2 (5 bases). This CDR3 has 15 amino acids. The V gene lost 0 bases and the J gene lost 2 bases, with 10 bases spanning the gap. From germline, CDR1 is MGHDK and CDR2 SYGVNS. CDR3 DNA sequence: TGTGCCAGCAGTGAATATAAAGGGAGACAAGAGACCCAGTACTTC. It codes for CASSEYKGRQETQYF.